What follows are 18 T cell receptor beta chains derived from one specimen sequenced in a study of vaccination effects on CD4 cells after COVID-19. For these TCRs, the target antigens are not known. Sequencing was preceded by expansion of antigen-specific CD4+ T cells with viral peptide pools in the ViraFEST assay. Investigators separated out CD4+ T cells once around 9 days of culture had passed. Between March and December 2020, the person had a SARS-CoV-2 infection that PCR confirmed. TCRdb keeps only in-frame clones here, not all; method: immunoSEQ multiplex PCR. The sample lists roughly 27,000 clones; around 79% were seen once. The sample here was CD4+ T cells from PBMCs cultured with HCoV-NL63 spike peptides, taken before COVID-19 vaccination. The receptor source for this set is a human donor who had a prior SARS-CoV-2 infection.

V is TRBV10-3 and J is TRBJ1-1; 7 bases are a match to TRBD1. This CDR3 is 14 amino acids long. The V and J ends lost 0 bases and 11 bases, in that order; junction bases with no gene match: 9. CDR1 ENHRY and CDR2 SYGVKD come from the germline V gene. CDR3 residues: CAISESPLDRAAFF. CDR3 nucleotides: TGTGCCATCAGTGAGTCGCCCTTAGACAGGGCGGCTTTCTTT.

The V call is TRBV5-1, the J call TRBJ2-1; 12 bases map to TRBD2. Germline CDR1 and CDR2: SGHRS and YFSETQ. After removal of 1 base from V and 9 bases from J, the junction contained 2 bases not matched to a gene. The length of the CDR3 is 14 residues. CDR3 nucleotides: TGCGCCAGCAGCTTGCTAGCGGGAGGGGCTGAGCAGTTCTTC. Protein sequence: CASSLLAGGAEQFF.

This sequence joins TRBV15 and TRBJ2-1, with TRBD1 matching 8 bases. The CDR3 contains 13 residues. V was clipped by 8 bases and J by 16 bases; unmatched bases: 16. In germline, CDR1 is LNHNV, CDR2 YYDKDF (reference sequence). The chain's CDR3 is CATSGARQGWVFF. In nucleotides, the CDR3 is TGTGCCACCTCCGGAGCACGACAGGGGTGGGTATTCTTC.

V usage is TRBV7-8 and J usage is TRBJ2-2; 9 bases are a match to TRBD2. The V gene end was trimmed by 5 bases and the J gene end by 6 bases; junction bases not matched to a gene: 10. This CDR3 region has 16 residues. Germline lookup yields CDR1 SGHVS and CDR2 FQNEAQ. The CDR3 bases are TGTGCCAGCAGCAGTAAGCGGGGGGTCCCGGCCGGGGAGCTGTTTTTT. It is translated as CASSSKRGVPAGELFF. Full variable domain (missing parts from reference TRBV7-8 and TRBJ2-2): GAGVSQSPRYKVAKRGQDVALRCDPISGHVSLFWYQQALGQGPEFLTYFQNEAQLDKSGLPSDRFFAERPEGSVSTLKIQRTQQEDSAVYLCASSSKRGVPAGELFFGEGSRLTVL.

CDR3 protein: CASSFRGETQYF. The CDR3 DNA reads TGTGCCAGCAGCTTCAGAGGAGAGACCCAGTACTTC. The V gene is TRBV7-3, the J gene TRBJ2-5; D remains ambiguous. The CDR3 length is 12 residues. Germline assignment: CDR1 SGHTA and CDR2 FQGTGA. Trimming took off 3 bases at V and 4 bases at J, with 6 bases between the two ends.

This sequence joins TRBV6-6 and TRBJ1-5; TRBD1 might be the D (5 bases). This CDR3 contains 13 residues. The V and J ends lost 4 bases and 7 bases respectively, with 11 bases between them. Germline CDR1 is MNHNY and CDR2 is SVGAGI (reference sequence). CDR3 amino acids: CASSSGQGQPQHF. The DNA for the CDR3 is TGTGCCAGCAGTTCAGGGCAGGGACAGCCCCAGCATTTT.

This chain uses TRBV5-1 with TRBJ1-1; D is unclear. Looked up from germline, CDR1 is SGHRS and CDR2 is YFSETQ. The CDR3 extends over 13 amino acids. Trimming left V 4 bases short and J 1 base short, with 8 bases between. CDR3 sequence (DNA): TGCGCCAGCAGCCCCGCATCGAACACTGAAGCTTTCTTT. As protein: CASSPASNTEAFF.

V gene TRBV7-2 combines with J gene TRBJ2-7; the match to TRBD2 covers 7 bases. This CDR3 comprises 15 residues. Germline V gives CDR1 SGHTA, CDR2 FQGNSA. With 5 bases clipped from V and 5 bases from J, the junction kept 12 bases outside the gene matches. In DNA form, the CDR3 reads TGTGCCAGCAGCCTGACCGGGACTAATCCCCACGAGCAGTACTTC. Translating gives CASSLTGTNPHEQYF.

The CDR3 reads CASGEGHPGNTIYF. CDR3 nucleotide sequence: TGTGCCAGTGGGGAGGGACACCCTGGAAACACCATATATTTT. V gene TRBV19 combines with J gene TRBJ1-3; TRBD1 is a possible D gene (6 bases). CDR3 size: 14 residues. CDR1 and CDR2 from the germline V gene are LNHDA and SQIVND (reference sequence). V gave up 8 bases and J gave up 2 bases, with 13 bases separating them.

The chain couples TRBV18 to TRBJ2-3, with D hard to call. CDR1 and CDR2 from the germline V gene are KGHSH and LQKENI. The V and J ends lost 0 bases and 0 bases respectively, with 10 bases between them. This CDR3 region has 16 residues. The CDR3 DNA is TGTGCCAGCTCACCACCGAGTTTGTCTAGCACAGATACGCAGTATTTT. Protein sequence: CASSPPSLSSTDTQYF.

The rearrangement uses TRBV3-1 (or the pseudogene TRBV3-2) and TRBJ2-3; D gene uncertain. V was cut by 8 bases and J by 9 bases, with 15 bases left in between. The germline gives CDR1 LGHDT, CDR2 YNNKEL (reference sequence). This CDR3 comprises 12 residues. The CDR3 region has the DNA TGTGCCAGCCAGCGAGATCAGTACACGCAGTATTTT. Protein sequence: CASQRDQYTQYF.

The gene calls are TRBV7-3 and TRBJ2-5; D unclear. This CDR3 is 13 amino acids long. In germline, CDR1 is SGHTA, CDR2 FQGTGA. V was clipped by 5 bases and J by 4 bases, with 11 bases between them. The CDR3 loop is CASSRTGRETQYF. CDR3 bases: TGTGCCAGCAGCCGAACCGGTCGAGAGACCCAGTACTTC.

V usage is TRBV7-3 and J usage is TRBJ2-1; 10 bases align to TRBD2. Per germline, CDR1 SGHTA and CDR2 FQGTGA. Trimming took 5 bases from V and 0 from J; bases not matched to a gene: 7. The CDR3 runs 17 residues. The CDR3 nucleotides read TGTGCCAGCAGCCCCTTAGCGGGGGGAAGCTCCTACAATGAGCAGTTCTTC. It is translated as CASSPLAGGSSYNEQFF.

This chain uses TRBV2 with TRBJ1-3; no firm D call. Germline V CDR1 and CDR2: SNHLY, FYNNEI. V lost 3 bases to trimming and J lost 0 bases, with 3 bases between them. This CDR3 region has 13 residues. This CDR3 reads CASSEYSGNTIYF. DNA of the CDR3: TGTGCCAGCAGTGAGTACTCTGGAAACACCATATATTTT.

V usage is TRBV15 and J usage is TRBJ1-1, with D unresolved. This CDR3 is built from 13 residues. V gave up 5 bases and J gave up 3 bases, with 10 bases separating them. Germline V gene data show CDR1 as LNHNV and CDR2 as YYDKDF (reference sequence). This chain's CDR3 is CATSAGGYTEAFF. In DNA, the CDR3 is TGTGCCACCAGCGCAGGAGGGTACACTGAAGCTTTCTTT.

The V and J genes are TRBV5-1 and TRBJ2-3, with D uncertain. Per the germline V gene, CDR1 is SGHRS and CDR2 is YFSETQ. V lost 0 bases, J lost 10 bases, and 9 bases lay in between. CDR3 length equals 12 residues. In nucleotides, the CDR3 is TGCGCCAGCAGCTTGGGTAGTCCTCCGCAGTATTTT. It encodes CASSLGSPPQYF. The full variable domain, completed using reference TRBV5-1 and TRBJ2-3, is KAGVTQTPRYLIKTRGQQVTLSCSPISGHRSVSWYQQTPGQGLQFLFEYFSETQRNKGNFPGRFSGRQFSNSRSEMNVSTLELGDSALYLCASSLGSPPQYFGPGTRLTVL.

This clone has more than one count but fewer than ten. This chain connects TRBV5-1 to TRBJ1-4, with TRBD1 as a possible D gene (6 bases). V lost 4 bases to trimming and J lost 0 bases, with 10 bases between them. This CDR3 comprises 15 residues. Germline CDR1 and CDR2: SGHRS and YFSETQ. The CDR3 coding sequence is TGCGCCAGCAGCGGGGAGGGGGCAACTAATGAAAAACTGTTTTTT. It is translated as CASSGEGATNEKLFF. Complete variable domain (other parts from reference TRBV5-1 and TRBJ1-4): KAGVTQTPRYLIKTRGQQVTLSCSPISGHRSVSWYQQTPGQGLQFLFEYFSETQRNKGNFPGRFSGRQFSNSRSEMNVSTLELGDSALYLCASSGEGATNEKLFFGSGTQLSVL.

V is TRBV11-1 and J is TRBJ2-7; no firm D call. There are 12 residues in the CDR3. Per the germline V gene, CDR1 is SGHAT and CDR2 is FQDESV (reference sequence). V was pared by 1 base and J by 5 bases, with 6 bases between. The CDR3 DNA sequence: TGTGCCAGCAGCTTAGGTTTCAACGAGCAGTACTTC. Its translation is CASSLGFNEQYF.